Below are 16 T cell receptor beta chains sequenced from a single sample in a study of a mutant IDH1 vaccine in newly diagnosed glioma. These receptors' targets are unknown. The protocol was immunoSEQ multiplex PCR, while the TCRdb copy is restricted to in-frame clones and leaves out a portion. The sample shows roughly 32,000 clones, approximately 80% of them seen only once. Noted time point: week 35, safety follow-up. Each dose of the vaccine consisted of 300 ug of mutant IDH1 20-mer peptide, with topical imiquimod. This sample comprised PBMCs, obtained from a glioma patient whose treatment included an IDH1 peptide vaccine. Receptors were obtained from a woman in her late teens or twenties with glioma.

The chain employs TRBV2 and TRBJ2-1, with 9 bases fitting TRBD1. V lost 6 bases and J lost 1; bases outside the gene matches: 4. The CDR3 contains 15 residues. Germline CDR1 is SNHLY and CDR2 is FYNNEI. In nucleotides, the CDR3 is TGTGCCAGCAGCCCCGGACAGGGGTCCTACAATGAGCAGTTCTTC. It yields the protein CASSPGQGSYNEQFF. Complete variable domain (other parts from reference TRBV2 and TRBJ2-1): EPEVTQTPSHQVTQMGQEVILRCVPISNHLYFYWYRQILGQKVEFLVSFYNNEISEKSEIFDDQFSVERPDGSNFTLKIRSTKLEDSAMYFCASSPGQGSYNEQFFGPGTRLTVL.

The V and J genes are TRBV27 and TRBJ2-7; 7 nucleotides align to TRBD1. Germline trimming cut 6 bases from V and 2 bases from J; bases unmatched to any gene: 10. The CDR3 covers 15 residues. Germline V CDR1 and CDR2: MNHEY, SMNVEV (reference sequence). This CDR3 is CASRDHRDRPYEQYF. As DNA, the CDR3 is TGTGCCAGCAGAGACCACAGGGACAGACCCTACGAGCAGTACTTC.

The genes are TRBV10-3 and TRBJ1-1; a weak D match, TRBD1 (6 bases). Germline V gives CDR1 ENHRY, CDR2 SYGVKD. This CDR3 comprises 15 residues. V shed 3 bases and J shed 1 base, with 12 bases lying between them. The CDR3 sequence is CAISDWGAGNTEAFF. The CDR3 DNA is TGTGCCATCAGTGATTGGGGGGCGGGGAACACTGAAGCTTTCTTT.

The chain employs TRBV29-1 and TRBJ2-7; D unclear. The V and J ends lost 4 bases and 2 bases respectively, with 15 bases between them. Germline V gene data show CDR1 as SQVTM and CDR2 as ANQGSEA. This CDR3 contains 14 residues. CDR3 DNA sequence: TGCAGCGTTGTCTTTCCTGCCAGAACCTACGAGCAGTACTTC. As protein: CSVVFPARTYEQYF.

The V call is TRBV19, the J call TRBJ2-1; 14 nucleotides match TRBD2. The length of the CDR3 is 15 residues. V shed 6 bases and J 5 bases; nucleotides not matched to a gene: 3. The germline V gene encodes CDR1 LNHDA and CDR2 SQIVND (reference sequence). The CDR3 loop reads CASRLGLAGDNEQFF. In DNA form, the CDR3 reads TGTGCCAGTAGGCTGGGACTAGCGGGAGACAATGAGCAGTTCTTC.

V usage is TRBV19 and J usage is TRBJ2-6; 8 bases are a match to TRBD1. This CDR3 is built from 17 residues. Germline lookup yields CDR1 LNHDA and CDR2 SQIVND (reference sequence). V lost 10 bases, J lost 0 bases, and 11 bases stayed unmatched. This CDR3 reads CATQVGQEYSGANVLTF. The CDR3 nucleotides read TGTGCCACCCAGGTGGGACAGGAGTACTCTGGGGCCAACGTCCTGACTTTC.

The CDR3, as DNA: TGTGCCAGCAGCTTAGACCCAACCGGGGAGCTGTTTTTT. It yields the protein CASSLDPTGELFF. J is TRBJ2-2 and V is TRBV11-2; D uncertain. CDR3 length: 13 residues. Deletions cut 0 bases from V and 5 bases from J, with 4 bases between. Germline assignment: CDR1 SGHAT and CDR2 FQNNGV.

This clone was counted a single time. This rearrangement joins TRBV7-6 to TRBJ2-7; maybe TRBD2 (6 bases). With 5 bases removed from V and 7 bases from J, the gap between germline ends came to 21 bases. This CDR3 spans 15 amino acids. Germline loops: CDR1 SGHVS, CDR2 FNYEAQ. The CDR3 spells CASSPRDREFVEQYF. CDR3 coding DNA: TGTGCCAGCAGCCCCCGGGACCGGGAGTTTGTTGAGCAGTACTTC.

This clone came up once. This chain uses TRBV9 with TRBJ2-7, with D uncertain. This CDR3 has 13 residues. V lost 0 bases and J 4 bases, leaving 8 bases between the germline ends. Germline assignment: CDR1 SGDLS and CDR2 YYNGEE. The DNA for the CDR3 is TGTGCCAGCAGCGTAGTGAATCGGTACGAGCAGTACTTC. This encodes CASSVVNRYEQYF.

The DNA of the CDR3 is TGTGCCAGCAGCGCCCGACTAGCGGGAGATACCGGGGAGCTGTTTTTT. This translates into CASSARLAGDTGELFF. The chain recombines TRBV2 with TRBJ2-2, with 12 bases identical to TRBD2. The CDR3 is 16 amino acids. Germline-derived CDR1 and CDR2 are SNHLY and FYNNEI. The V gene end was trimmed by 6 bases and the J gene end by 5 bases; junction bases not matched to a gene: 7. Full variable domain (missing parts from reference TRBV2 and TRBJ2-2): EPEVTQTPSHQVTQMGQEVILRCVPISNHLYFYWYRQILGQKVEFLVSFYNNEISEKSEIFDDQFSVERPDGSNFTLKIRSTKLEDSAMYFCASSARLAGDTGELFFGEGSRLTVL.

The chain combines TRBV9 with TRBJ2-1; 12 bases are a match to TRBD2. This CDR3 is 15 amino acids long. Trimming cost V 4 bases and J 8 bases; bases outside gene matches: 7. CDR1 and CDR2 from the germline V gene are SGDLS and YYNGEE. In nucleotides, the CDR3 is TGTGCCAGCAGCACCCTAGCGGGGGGGACCGATGAGCAGTTCTTC. It specifies CASSTLAGGTDEQFF. Based on the CDR3 plus reference TRBV9 and TRBJ2-1, the full variable domain is DSGVTQTPKHLITATGQRVTLRCSPRSGDLSVYWYQQSLDQGLQFLIQYYNGEERAKGNILERFSAQQFPDLHSELNLSSLELGDSALYFCASSTLAGGTDEQFFGPGTRLTVL.

This clone was detected once. This chain uses TRBV18 with TRBJ1-2, with 8 positions matching TRBD1. The germline V gene encodes CDR1 KGHSH and CDR2 LQKENI. The CDR3 runs to 15 residues. With V trimmed by 3 bases and J by 4 bases, 7 bases remained unmatched. CDR3 sequence: CASSPSQGAIYGYTF. The CDR3 DNA reads as TGTGCCAGCTCACCTTCTCAGGGGGCGATCTATGGCTACACCTTC.

The rearrangement uses TRBV29-1 and TRBJ2-1; maybe TRBD1 (5 bases). Germline V gives CDR1 SQVTM, CDR2 ANQGSEA. Trimming left V 7 bases short and J 0 bases short, with 10 bases between. This CDR3 region has 13 residues. The CDR3 loop reads CSAPRGSYNEQFF. DNA for the CDR3: TGCAGCGCTCCTAGGGGCTCCTACAATGAGCAGTTCTTC.

The V and J genes are TRBV19 and TRBJ1-4; a possible D gene is TRBD1 (5 bases). The CDR3 contains 15 residues. Germline V gene sequence: CDR1 LNHDA, CDR2 SQIVND (reference sequence). V was clipped by 4 bases and J by 5 bases, with 14 bases between them. The CDR3 sequence: CASSTRTSQNEKLFF. CDR3 nucleotides: TGTGCCAGTAGTACCAGGACAAGCCAGAATGAAAAACTGTTTTTT.

The genes are TRBV4-2 and TRBJ2-7; D is possibly TRBD2 (7 bases). The germline V gene encodes CDR1 LGHNA and CDR2 YNFKEQ. The CDR3 totals 15 residues. Trimming took 1 base from V and 5 from J, leaving 15 bases between them. The CDR3 region is CASSQVGGGLNEQYF. DNA for the CDR3: TGTGCCAGCAGCCAAGTTGGGGGGGGGCTGAACGAGCAGTACTTC.

This chain connects TRBV5-5 to TRBJ1-1; D remains ambiguous. Trimming cost V 0 bases and J 6 bases, with 12 bases left between them. The CDR3 length is 14 residues. Looked up from germline, CDR1 is SGHKS and CDR2 is YYEKEE (reference sequence). In DNA, the CDR3 is TGTGCCAGCAGCTTGGAGATTCAGGTGGCTGAAGCTTTCTTT. Its protein is CASSLEIQVAEAFF.